This is a list of T cell receptor beta chains from one sample in a study of shared clonotypes between healthy human individuals. Method: immunoSEQ multiplex PCR; TCRdb's copy keeps in-frame clones and lacks some. The repertoire holds a few million clones, about 92% seen once, with roughly 0.14% in the top ten. Sequencing was performed on naive CD4+ T cells sorted from blood. Receptor source: a man between 18 and 29 years old in good health. CDR3s include the opening cysteine and the closing phenylalanine or tryptophan. A D gene is named only where the DNA matches it firmly. Size is stated for part of the rows, as once, few or many counts, or as a class when the clone is expanded.

v_gene,d_gene,j_gene,abundance,CDR3nt,CDR3aa
TRBV5-1,NA,TRBJ2-5,few,TGCGCCAGCAGTAGGAGCGAACAAGAGACCCAGTACTTC,CASSRSEQETQYF
TRBV6-6,NA,TRBJ1-1,NA,TGTGCCAGCAGCCTAGGTGCCACTGAAGCTTTCTTT,CASSLGATEAFF
TRBV6-4,NA,TRBJ2-4,once,TGTGCCAGCAGTGACGGTCAGGGGACCATTCAGTACTTC,CASSDGQGTIQYF
TRBV19,NA,TRBJ2-5,NA,TGTGCCAGTAGTTGGGGGGATACCCAGTACTTC,CASSWGDTQYF
TRBV15,NA,TRBJ2-1,NA,TGTGCCACCAGTCTAGGGTCCACCTACAATGAGCAGTTCTTC,CATSLGSTYNEQFF
TRBV18,TRBD2,TRBJ2-5,NA,TGTGCCAGCTCCCTTGGACTAGCGGGAGGAGAGACCCAGTACTTC,CASSLGLAGGETQYF
TRBV11-2,TRBD2,TRBJ2-1,once,TGTGCCAGCAGCACCTTCCGCCTAGCGGGAGTTGGCAATGAGCAGTTCTTC,CASSTFRLAGVGNEQFF
TRBV29-1,NA,TRBJ1-1,NA,TGCAGCGTTGTGCTTATCGGCCGGTACACTGAAGCTTTCTTT,CSVVLIGRYTEAFF
TRBV7-2,TRBD1,TRBJ2-7,NA,TGTGCCAGCAGCTTAGCGGCAGGGACAGGGGCCTACGAGCAGTACTTC,CASSLAAGTGAYEQYF
TRBV28,NA,TRBJ1-6,few,TGTGCCAGCAGTTCGACCGGCCTCTGGTATTCACCCCTCCACTTT,CASSSTGLWYSPLHF
TRBV28,NA,TRBJ1-5,NA,TGTGCCAGCTCTACCTGGGAGGGCAGATCCCCCGGTCAGCCCCAGCATTTT,CASSTWEGRSPGQPQHF
TRBV7-9,TRBD1,TRBJ2-2,NA,TGTGCCAGCAGCCCATGGACAGGGGGAACCGGGGAGCTGTTTTTT,CASSPWTGGTGELFF
TRBV6-6,TRBD2,TRBJ2-1,NA,TGTGCCAGCAGCTCTACTAGCGGGGGGATCTACAATGAGCAGTTCTTC,CASSSTSGGIYNEQFF
TRBV2,NA,TRBJ2-7,NA,TGTGCCAGCAGTGCCCAGGGGGGCCCCTACGAGCAGTACTTC,CASSAQGGPYEQYF
TRBV18,TRBD1,TRBJ2-7,NA,TGTGCCAGCTCAAGGGACAGGGGAAGCGAGCAGTACTTC,CASSRDRGSEQYF
TRBV30,NA,TRBJ2-4,NA,TGTGCCTGTAGGCCTGAGGGGAAAAACATTCAGTACTTC,CACRPEGKNIQYF
TRBV6-6,TRBD1,TRBJ2-7,NA,TGTGCCAGCAGTTTACAGGGGGTATACGAGCAGTACTTC,CASSLQGVYEQYF
TRBV5-1,TRBD1,TRBJ2-5,NA,TGCGCCAGCAGCTTGGTGGGGACAGCCGAAGAGACCCAGTACTTC,CASSLVGTAEETQYF
TRBV28,NA,TRBJ1-2,NA,TGTGCCAGCAGTCGAAACCCCAAGGGGCAGAGTAACTATGGCTACACCTTC,CASSRNPKGQSNYGYTF
TRBV5-4,NA,TRBJ1-1,NA,TGTGCCAGCAGCTTTGGGCGGATGAACACTGAAGCTTTCTTT,CASSFGRMNTEAFF
TRBV27,NA,TRBJ2-7,NA,TGTGCCAGCAGTTCACACCGTGAGCAGTACTTC,CASSSHREQYF
TRBV9,TRBD2,TRBJ2-3,NA,TGTGCCAGCAGCGCAACTAGCGGTAGCACAGATACGCAGTATTTT,CASSATSGSTDTQYF
TRBV19,NA,TRBJ1-3,NA,TGTGCCAGTAGTACTCTTCGGGGTTCCTCTGGAAACACCATATATTTT,CASSTLRGSSGNTIYF
TRBV5-1,NA,TRBJ2-5,NA,TGCGCCAGCAGCTTGTCGGGGGACCCTCGCCAAGAGACCCAGTACTTC,CASSLSGDPRQETQYF
TRBV29-1,TRBD1,TRBJ2-1,NA,TGCAGCGTTCGGACAGGGTCCACTCTCCTGGAGCAGTTCTTC,CSVRTGSTLLEQFF
TRBV5-1,TRBD1,TRBJ1-4,NA,TGCGCCAGCAGCCAGGACAGGGGGATTAAAACTAATGAAAAACTGTTTTTT,CASSQDRGIKTNEKLFF
TRBV27,TRBD1,TRBJ1-5,NA,TGTGCCAGCAGTTTGGACAGGGTGAGCAATCAGCCCCAGCATTTT,CASSLDRVSNQPQHF
TRBV5-4,TRBD1,TRBJ1-1,once,TGTGCCAGCAGCCTCACAGGGGTTTCGAACACTGAAGCTTTCTTT,CASSLTGVSNTEAFF
TRBV7-9,TRBD2,TRBJ2-7,NA,TGTGCCAGCAGCTTAGCCCAGCGGGAGACCCACGAGCAGTACTTC,CASSLAQRETHEQYF
TRBV4-3,NA,TRBJ1-2,once,TGCGCCAGCAGCCACTACGCGGGCGGGGACTATGGCTACACCTTC,CASSHYAGGDYGYTF
TRBV28,NA,TRBJ1-2,NA,TGTGCCAGCAGTTTGAGGGCAGGGGTCTATGGCTACACCTTC,CASSLRAGVYGYTF
TRBV2,NA,TRBJ1-1,few,TGTGCCAGCAGTGTTTTTGGGACCATGAACACTGAAGCTTTCTTT,CASSVFGTMNTEAFF
TRBV6-5,TRBD1,TRBJ2-6,few,TGTGCCAGCAGTCGGACAGGGTCTGGGGCCAACGTCCTGACTTTC,CASSRTGSGANVLTF
TRBV19,NA,TRBJ2-5,NA,TGTGCCAGTAGCCATCTGGGAGGGGGGGTCCAAGAGACCCAGTACTTC,CASSHLGGGVQETQYF
TRBV7-9,NA,TRBJ1-1,NA,TGTGCCAGCAGCTTAAGCGCGGGTGGCACTGAAGCTTTCTTT,CASSLSAGGTEAFF
TRBV5-4,NA,TRBJ1-1,once,TGTGCCAGCAGCTTGGGTCTCACCAGGACTCCTCCAATGAACACTGAAGCTTTCTTT,CASSLGLTRTPPMNTEAFF
TRBV5-1,NA,TRBJ2-6,NA,TGCGCCAGCAGCTTCGACCTCTCTGGGGCCAACGTCCTGACTTTC,CASSFDLSGANVLTF